These 8 T cell receptor beta chains came from one sample sequenced in a study of blood T cells in healthy people across ages. Primed by a sample-barcoded 5' primer and a J-beta primer mix, a second PCR proceeded for about 6 to 11 cycles. In TCRdb, the 5' RACE reads were re-called with MiXCR into one record per CDR3 protein. The sample lists 2 million or so distinct CDR3 sequences; less than 50% were seen once. Sequencing was carried out using blood. All receptors derive from a woman between 40 and 50 years old in good health.

The rearrangement links TRBV7-2 to TRBJ2-3; D may correspond to TRBD1 or TRBD2 (6 bases each). CDR1 and CDR2 from the germline V gene are SGHTA and FQGNSA. With 5 bases removed from V and 0 bases from J, the gap between germline ends came to 15 bases. This CDR3 comprises 16 residues. CDR3 nucleotides: TGTGCCAGCAGCAAAGGGACGGGGGCTAGCACAGATACGCAGTATTTT. Its protein product is CASSKGTGASTDTQYF.

The chain carries TRBV6-1 and TRBJ2-1; 7 bases map to TRBD1. Trimming took 4 bases from V and 0 from J; bases not matched to a gene: 3. Germline assignment: CDR1 MNHNS and CDR2 SASEGT. There are 15 residues in the CDR3. As DNA, the CDR3 is TGTGCCAGCAGTGTAGAGGGGGCCTCCTACAATGAGCAGTTCTTC. Amino acids: CASSVEGASYNEQFF.

This clonotype turned up a few times. This chain links TRBV4-1 with TRBJ2-5, with D possibly being TRBD2 (6 bases). Trimming shortened V by 0 bases and J by 10 bases, and 9 bases separated the two germline ends. CDR3 length: 12 amino acids. Germline values: CDR1 MGHRA, CDR2 YSYEKL. DNA for the CDR3: TGCGCCAGCAGCCAAGATTTAGCGGTCCAGTACTTC. Protein sequence: CASSQDLAVQYF.

This clonotype was counted a few times. The chain links TRBV4-2 to TRBJ2-1; a weak D match, TRBD2 (5 bases). CDR3 length equals 14 residues. Per the germline V gene, CDR1 is LGHNA and CDR2 is YNFKEQ. The ends were cut back, 0 bases at V and 9 bases at J, with 12 bases in the middle. The CDR3 loop reads CASSQDSVASEQFF. The CDR3, as DNA: TGTGCCAGCAGCCAAGATAGCGTTGCGTCTGAGCAGTTCTTC.

The V gene is TRBV6-5, the J gene TRBJ1-2, with 10 positions matching TRBD1. This CDR3 region has 16 residues. Germline V gene data show CDR1 as MNHEY and CDR2 as SVGAGI. V was pared by 6 bases and J by 7 bases, with 14 bases of the junction left unmatched. CDR3 in DNA: TGTGCCAGCAGCGATCGACAGGGGGCGCGACGTGGTGGCTACACCTTC. Protein: CASSDRQGARRGGYTF.

This clonotype was seen a few times. V usage is TRBV19 and J usage is TRBJ1-6; D is perhaps TRBD1 (6 bases). V was trimmed by 6 bases and J by 10 bases, leaving 13 bases between them. Per germline, CDR1 LNHDA and CDR2 SQIVND (reference sequence). This CDR3 is 13 amino acids long. CDR3 amino acids: CASSTGTYSPLHF. The CDR3 region has the DNA TGTGCCAGTAGCACCGGGACATACTCACCCCTCCACTTT. Supplemented by reference TRBV19 and TRBJ1-6, the full variable domain reads DGGITQSPKYLFRKEGQNVTLSCEQNLNHDAMYWYRQDPGQGLRLIYYSQIVNDFQKGDIAEGYSVSREKKESFPLTVTSAQKNPTAFYLCASSTGTYSPLHFGNGTRLTVT.

This rearrangement joins TRBV20-1 to TRBJ1-2, with 10 bases aligning to TRBD1. Germline V lookup: CDR1 DFQATT, CDR2 SNEGSKA (reference sequence). With V trimmed by 3 bases and J by 4 bases, 5 bases remained unmatched. This CDR3 comprises 14 residues. The CDR3 loop reads CSASETGGGYGYTF. CDR3 coding DNA: TGCAGTGCTAGTGAGACAGGGGGCGGCTATGGCTACACCTTC.

About this clonotype itself: A much larger clone differs from this one at a single base, so this may be a read error. The chain couples TRBV28 to TRBJ2-4; no definite D call. The CDR3 consists of 14 residues. Germline V CDR1 and CDR2: MDHEN, SYDVKM. This chain's CDR3 is CASSFRVAKSIQYF. For the CDR3, the DNA is TGTGCCAGCAGTTTCAGAGTAGCCAAAAGCATTCAGTACTTC.